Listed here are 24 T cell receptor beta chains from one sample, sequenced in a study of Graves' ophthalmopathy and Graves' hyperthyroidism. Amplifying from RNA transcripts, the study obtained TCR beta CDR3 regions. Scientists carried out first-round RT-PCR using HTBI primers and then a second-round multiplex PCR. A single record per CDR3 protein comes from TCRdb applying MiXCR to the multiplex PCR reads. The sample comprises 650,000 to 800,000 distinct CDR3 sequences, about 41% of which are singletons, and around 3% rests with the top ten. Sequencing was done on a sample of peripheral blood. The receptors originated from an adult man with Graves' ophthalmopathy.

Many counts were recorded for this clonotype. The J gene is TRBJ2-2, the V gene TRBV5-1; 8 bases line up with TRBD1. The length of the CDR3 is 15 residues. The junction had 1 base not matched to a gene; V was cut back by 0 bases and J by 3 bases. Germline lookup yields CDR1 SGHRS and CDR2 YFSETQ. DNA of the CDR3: TGCGCCAGCAGCTTGGCGGACAGGGACACCGGGGAGCTGTTTTTT. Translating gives CASSLADRDTGELFF.

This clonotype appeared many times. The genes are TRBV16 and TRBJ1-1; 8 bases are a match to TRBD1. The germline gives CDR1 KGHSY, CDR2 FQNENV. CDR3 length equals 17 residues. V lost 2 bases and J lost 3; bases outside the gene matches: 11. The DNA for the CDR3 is TGTGCCAGCAGCCAAGGGTCAGGGGGCATCTTGTACACTGAAGCTTTCTTT. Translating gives CASSQGSGGILYTEAFF.

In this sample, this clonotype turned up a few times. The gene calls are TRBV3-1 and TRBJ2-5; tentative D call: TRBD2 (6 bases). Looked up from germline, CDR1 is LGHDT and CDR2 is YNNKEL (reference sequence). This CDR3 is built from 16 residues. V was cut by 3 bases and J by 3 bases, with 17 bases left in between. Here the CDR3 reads CASSQVGRGLEETQYF. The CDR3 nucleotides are TGTGCCAGCAGCCAGGTCGGGAGAGGGTTGGAAGAGACCCAGTACTTC.

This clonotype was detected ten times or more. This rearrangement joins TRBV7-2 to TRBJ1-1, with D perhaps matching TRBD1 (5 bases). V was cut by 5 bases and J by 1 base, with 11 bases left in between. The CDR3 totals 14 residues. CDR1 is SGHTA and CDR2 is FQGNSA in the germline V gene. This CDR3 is CASSRPTANTEAFF. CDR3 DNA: TGTGCCAGCAGCCGACCGACAGCGAACACTGAAGCTTTCTTT.

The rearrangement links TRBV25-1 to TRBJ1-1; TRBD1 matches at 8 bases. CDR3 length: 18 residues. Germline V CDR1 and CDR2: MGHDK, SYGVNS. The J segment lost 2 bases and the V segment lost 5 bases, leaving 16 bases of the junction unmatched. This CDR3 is CASSYVGGDRYPNTEAFF. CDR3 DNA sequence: TGTGCCAGCAGTTACGTGGGGGGGGACAGGTACCCCAACACTGAAGCTTTCTTT.

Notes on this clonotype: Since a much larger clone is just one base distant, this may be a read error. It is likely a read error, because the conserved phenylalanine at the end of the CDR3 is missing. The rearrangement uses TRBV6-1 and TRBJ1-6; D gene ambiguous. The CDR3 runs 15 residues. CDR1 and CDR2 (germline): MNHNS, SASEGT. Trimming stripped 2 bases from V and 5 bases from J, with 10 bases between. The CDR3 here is CASSELGGNNSPLHL. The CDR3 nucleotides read TGTGCCAGCAGTGAACTCGGCGGAAATAATTCACCCCTCCACCTT.

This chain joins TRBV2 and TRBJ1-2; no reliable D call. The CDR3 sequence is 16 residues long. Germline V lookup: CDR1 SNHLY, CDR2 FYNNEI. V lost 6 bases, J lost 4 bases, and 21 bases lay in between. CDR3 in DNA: TGTGCCAGCAGCTTATTTGGCTCATTAGACCTCTATGGCTACACCTTC. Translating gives CASSLFGSLDLYGYTF.

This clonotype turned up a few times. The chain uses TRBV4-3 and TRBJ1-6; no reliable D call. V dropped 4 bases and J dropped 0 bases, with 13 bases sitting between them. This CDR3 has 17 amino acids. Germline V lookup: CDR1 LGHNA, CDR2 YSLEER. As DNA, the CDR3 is TGCGCCAGCAGCCTGGACGCCAGGAGCTCCTATAATTCACCCCTCCACTTT. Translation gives CASSLDARSSYNSPLHF.

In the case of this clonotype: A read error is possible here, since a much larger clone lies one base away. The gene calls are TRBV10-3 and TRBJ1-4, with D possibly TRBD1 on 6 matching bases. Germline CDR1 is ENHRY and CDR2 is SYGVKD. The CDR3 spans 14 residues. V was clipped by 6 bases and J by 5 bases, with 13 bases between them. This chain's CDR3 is CAIRLGGTNEKLFF. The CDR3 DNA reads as TGTGCCATCAGGTTAGGAGGGACAAATGAAAAACTGTTTTTT.

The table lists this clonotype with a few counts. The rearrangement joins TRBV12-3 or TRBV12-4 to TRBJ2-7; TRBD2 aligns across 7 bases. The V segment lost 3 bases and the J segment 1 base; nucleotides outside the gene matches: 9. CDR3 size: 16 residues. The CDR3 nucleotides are TGTGCCAGCAGTTTCGCGGCCGGGGGGAGATCCTACGAGCAGTACTTC. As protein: CASSFAAGGRSYEQYF.

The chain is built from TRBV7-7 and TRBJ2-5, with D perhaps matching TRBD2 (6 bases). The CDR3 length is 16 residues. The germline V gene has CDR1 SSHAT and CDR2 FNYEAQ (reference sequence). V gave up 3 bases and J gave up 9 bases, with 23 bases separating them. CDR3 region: CASSLEGQTNTGAQYF. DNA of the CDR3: TGTGCCAGCAGCTTGGAGGGGCAGACCAACACCGGGGCCCAGTACTTC.

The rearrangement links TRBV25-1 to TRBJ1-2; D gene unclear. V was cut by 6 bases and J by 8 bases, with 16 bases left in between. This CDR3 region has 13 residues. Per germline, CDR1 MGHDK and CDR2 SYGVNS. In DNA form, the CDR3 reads TGTGCCAGCAGCTCTGACCCCACCCGGGGCTACACCTTC. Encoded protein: CASSSDPTRGYTF.

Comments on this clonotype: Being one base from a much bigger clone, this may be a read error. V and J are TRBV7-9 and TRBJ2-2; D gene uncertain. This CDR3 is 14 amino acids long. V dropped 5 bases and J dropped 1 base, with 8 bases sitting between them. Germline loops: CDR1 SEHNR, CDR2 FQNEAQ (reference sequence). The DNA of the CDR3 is TGTGCCAGCAGCCAAGATCAGAACACCGGGGAGCTGTTTTTT. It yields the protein CASSQDQNTGELFF.

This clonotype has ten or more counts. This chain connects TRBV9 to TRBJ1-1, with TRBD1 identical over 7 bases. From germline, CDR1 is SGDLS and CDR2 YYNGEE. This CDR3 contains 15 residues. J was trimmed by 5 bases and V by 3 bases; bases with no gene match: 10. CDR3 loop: CASSASPTGWTEAFF. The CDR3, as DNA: TGTGCCAGCAGCGCCTCTCCGACAGGGTGGACTGAAGCTTTCTTT. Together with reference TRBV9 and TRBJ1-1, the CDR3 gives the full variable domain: DSGVTQTPKHLITATGQRVTLRCSPRSGDLSVYWYQQSLDQGLQFLIQYYNGEERAKGNILERFSAQQFPDLHSELNLSSLELGDSALYFCASSASPTGWTEAFFGQGTRLTVV.

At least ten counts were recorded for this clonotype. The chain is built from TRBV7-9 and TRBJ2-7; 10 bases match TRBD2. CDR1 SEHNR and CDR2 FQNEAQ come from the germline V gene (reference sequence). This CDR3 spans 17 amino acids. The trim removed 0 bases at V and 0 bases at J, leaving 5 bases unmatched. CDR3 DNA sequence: TGTGCCAGCAGCTTAGCCGTCACTAGCGGGAACTCCTACGAGCAGTACTTC. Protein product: CASSLAVTSGNSYEQYF.

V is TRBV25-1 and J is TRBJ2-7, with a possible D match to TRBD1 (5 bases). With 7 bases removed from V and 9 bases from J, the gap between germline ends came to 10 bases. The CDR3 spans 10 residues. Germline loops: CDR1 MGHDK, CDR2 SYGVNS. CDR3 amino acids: CASTRQGQYF. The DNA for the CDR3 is TGTGCCAGCACTAGGCAGGGGCAGTACTTC.

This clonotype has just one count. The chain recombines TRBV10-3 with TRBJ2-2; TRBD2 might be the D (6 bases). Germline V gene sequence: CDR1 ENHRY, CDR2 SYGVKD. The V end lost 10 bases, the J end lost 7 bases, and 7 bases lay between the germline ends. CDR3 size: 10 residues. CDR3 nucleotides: TGTGCCACGACTAGCGGGGAGCTGTTTTTT. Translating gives CATTSGELFF.

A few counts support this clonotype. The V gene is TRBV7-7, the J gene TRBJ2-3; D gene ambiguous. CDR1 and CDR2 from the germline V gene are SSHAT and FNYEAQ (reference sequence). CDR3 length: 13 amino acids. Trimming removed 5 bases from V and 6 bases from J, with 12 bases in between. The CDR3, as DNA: TGTGCCAGCAGCCCAAGACTGGGCGATACGCAGTATTTT. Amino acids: CASSPRLGDTQYF.

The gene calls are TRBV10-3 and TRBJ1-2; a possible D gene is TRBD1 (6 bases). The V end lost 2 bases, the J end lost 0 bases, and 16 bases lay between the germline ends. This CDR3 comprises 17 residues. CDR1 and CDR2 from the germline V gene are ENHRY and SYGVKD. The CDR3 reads CAISEVRGPGSNYGYTF. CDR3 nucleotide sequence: TGTGCCATCAGTGAGGTGCGGGGGCCCGGTTCTAACTATGGCTACACCTTC.

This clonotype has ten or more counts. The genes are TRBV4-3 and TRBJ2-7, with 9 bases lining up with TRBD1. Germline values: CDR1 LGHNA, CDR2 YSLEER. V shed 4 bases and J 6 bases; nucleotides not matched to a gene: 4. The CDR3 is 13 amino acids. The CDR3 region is CASSRGQGREQYF. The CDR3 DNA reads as TGCGCCAGCAGCCGCGGACAGGGGCGCGAGCAGTACTTC.

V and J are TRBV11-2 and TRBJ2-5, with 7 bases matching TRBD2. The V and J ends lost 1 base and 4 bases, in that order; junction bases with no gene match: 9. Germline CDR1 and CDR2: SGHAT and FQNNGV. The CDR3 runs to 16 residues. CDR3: CASSLVGGTGGETQYF. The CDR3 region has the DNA TGTGCCAGCAGCTTAGTCGGGGGGACCGGGGGAGAGACCCAGTACTTC.

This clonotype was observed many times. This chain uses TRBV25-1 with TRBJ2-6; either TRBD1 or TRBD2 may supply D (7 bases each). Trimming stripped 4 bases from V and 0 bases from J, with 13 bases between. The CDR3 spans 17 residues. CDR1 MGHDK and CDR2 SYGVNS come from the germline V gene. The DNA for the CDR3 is TGTGCCAGCAGTGGGGGGGGACAGTTCTCTGGGGCCAACGTCCTGACTTTC. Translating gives CASSGGGQFSGANVLTF.

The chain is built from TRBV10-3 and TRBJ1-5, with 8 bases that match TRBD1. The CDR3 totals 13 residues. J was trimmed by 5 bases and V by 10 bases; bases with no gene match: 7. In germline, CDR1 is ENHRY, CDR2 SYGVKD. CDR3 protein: CATNGQGDQPQHF. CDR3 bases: TGTGCCACCAATGGACAGGGTGATCAGCCCCAGCATTTT.

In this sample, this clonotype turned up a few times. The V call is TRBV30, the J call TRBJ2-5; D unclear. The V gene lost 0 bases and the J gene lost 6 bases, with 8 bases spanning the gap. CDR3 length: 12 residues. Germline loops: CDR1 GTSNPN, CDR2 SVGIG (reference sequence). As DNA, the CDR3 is TGTGCCTGGAGTGTGTTGGGGAAGACCCAGTACTTC. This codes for CAWSVLGKTQYF.